This T cell receptor beta chain was captured by sequencing in a study of T cell responses to AZD1222 COVID-19 vaccine. Study outcomes and limitations: Mostly white British, mostly female donors; authors suggested clonal diversity may be underestimated.

Looked up from germline, CDR1 is LNHDA and CDR2 is SQIVND (reference sequence). The CDR3 runs to 13 residues. V was shortened by 2 bases and J by 0 bases, with 4 bases between the two germline ends. This clone was detected only once. Its antigen is not known. Sequencing was performed with immunoSEQ multiplex PCR; in TCRdb, only in-frame clones are kept and a portion is missing. Of about 110,000 clones listed, about 94% are singletons. This chain connects TRBV19 to TRBJ1-1; D unresolved. The TCR comes from an adult who received the AZD1222 COVID-19 vaccine. The sample in question was peripheral blood, obtained 28 days after the second AZD1222 dose. The CDR3: CASSINMNTEAFF. The CDR3 region has the DNA TGTGCCAGTAGTATAAATATGAACACTGAAGCTTTCTTT.